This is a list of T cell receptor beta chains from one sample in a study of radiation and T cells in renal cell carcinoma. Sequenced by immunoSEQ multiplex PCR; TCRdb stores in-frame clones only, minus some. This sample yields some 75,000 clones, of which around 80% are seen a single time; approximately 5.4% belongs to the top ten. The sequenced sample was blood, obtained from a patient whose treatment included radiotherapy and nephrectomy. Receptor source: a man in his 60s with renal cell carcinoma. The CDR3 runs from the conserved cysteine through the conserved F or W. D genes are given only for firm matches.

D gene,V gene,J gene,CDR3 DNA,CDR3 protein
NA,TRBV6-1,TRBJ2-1,TGTGCCAGCACCCGACAGGCGTTCTCCTACAATGAGCAGTTCTTC,CASTRQAFSYNEQFF
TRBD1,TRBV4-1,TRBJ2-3,TGCGCCAGCAGCCAACTACAGGGGGCCTTAGATACGCAGTATTTT,CASSQLQGALDTQYF
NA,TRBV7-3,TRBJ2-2,TGTGCCAGCAGCCGACAGGAGTTCACCGGGGAGCTGTTTTTT,CASSRQEFTGELFF
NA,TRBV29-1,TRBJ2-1,TGCAGCGTCATAGCGACCTTACACGAGCAGTTCTTC,CSVIATLHEQFF
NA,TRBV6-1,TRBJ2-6,TGTGCCAGCAGTGAATTCTCTCCAGGTGTTTGGTCTGGGGCCAACGTCCTGACTTTC,CASSEFSPGVWSGANVLTF
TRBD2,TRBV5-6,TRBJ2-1,TGTGCCAGCAGCTTGGGGGCTAGCGGGAGTTTGGGGGAGCAGTTCTTC,CASSLGASGSLGEQFF
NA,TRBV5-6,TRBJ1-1,TGTGCCAGCAGCTTCGGACGGACGAACACTGAAGCTTTCTTT,CASSFGRTNTEAFF
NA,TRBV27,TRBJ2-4,TGTGCCAGCAGTTCACTCAGGGATGCCAAAAACATTCAGTACTTC,CASSSLRDAKNIQYF
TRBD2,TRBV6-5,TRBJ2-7,TGTGCCAGCAGAGAGAGCGGGAGGGCCGGACGGGGGCAGTACTTC,CASRESGRAGRGQYF
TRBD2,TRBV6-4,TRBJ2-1,TGTGCCAGCAGTGACTCGGCTAGCGGGGGGGGCTACAATGAGCAGTTCTTC,CASSDSASGGGYNEQFF
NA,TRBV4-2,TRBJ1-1,TGTGCCAGCAGGGCCCCGGTGTCCACTGAAGCTTTCTTT,CASRAPVSTEAFF
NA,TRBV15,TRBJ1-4,TGTGCCACCAGCAGAGAACGAAACGAAAAACTGTTTTTT,CATSRERNEKLFF
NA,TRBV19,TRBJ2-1,TGTGCCAGTACGACCAAACGAGACTCCTACAATGAGCAGTTCTTC,CASTTKRDSYNEQFF
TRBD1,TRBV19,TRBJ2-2,TGTGCCAGTAGACCAGGGGGCGAAGTCGGGGAGCTGTTTTTT,CASRPGGEVGELFF